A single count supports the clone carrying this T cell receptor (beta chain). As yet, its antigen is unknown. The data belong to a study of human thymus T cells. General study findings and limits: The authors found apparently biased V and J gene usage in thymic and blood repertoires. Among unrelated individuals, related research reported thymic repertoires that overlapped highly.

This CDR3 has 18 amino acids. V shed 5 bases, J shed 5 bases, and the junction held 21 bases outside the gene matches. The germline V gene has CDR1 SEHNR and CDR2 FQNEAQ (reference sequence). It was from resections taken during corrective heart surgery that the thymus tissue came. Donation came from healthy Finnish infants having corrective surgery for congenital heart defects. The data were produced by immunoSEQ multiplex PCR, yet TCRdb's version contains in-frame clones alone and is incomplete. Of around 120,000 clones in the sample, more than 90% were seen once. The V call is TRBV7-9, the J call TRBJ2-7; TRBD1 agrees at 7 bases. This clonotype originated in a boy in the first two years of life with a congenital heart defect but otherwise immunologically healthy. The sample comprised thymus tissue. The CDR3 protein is CASSPNHRTGSSGDEQYF. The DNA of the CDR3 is TGTGCCAGCAGCCCGAACCACAGGACAGGCAGCTCTGGCGACGAGCAGTACTTC.